This passage covers 20 T cell receptor beta chains from one sample sequenced in a study of beta chain features in type 1 diabetes. Findings and limits, study-wide: Significant though moderate, a shortening of TCRB CDR3s appeared in all four CD4+ subsets of Type 1 diabetes patients.

Antigen specificity for these receptors is unknown. The isolated RNA, all of it, was reverse transcribed, so expressed TCRB transcripts were what got sequenced. Here immunoSEQ multiplex PCR was the method, and the copy in TCRdb shows in-frame clones only, minus some. The sample yields more than 550,000 clones, around an eighth seen once. Input material: naive CD4+ T cells from blood. The receptors derive from a man aged 18 to 30 with type 1 diabetes.

This clone was picked up a small number of times. The chain is built from TRBV6-5 and TRBJ2-1; D gene ambiguous. Trimming removed 7 bases at V and 7 bases at J, with 8 bases between. The germline CDR1 and CDR2 sequences are MNHEY and SVGAGI. The CDR3 runs to 11 residues. CDR3 coding DNA: TGTGCCAGCACCGGCGTGAATGAGCAGTTCTTC. It codes for CASTGVNEQFF.

Only a few counts were recorded for this clone. This chain connects TRBV18 to TRBJ2-7, with D unclear. The germline gives CDR1 KGHSH, CDR2 LQKENI. V lost 5 bases to trimming and J lost 2 bases, with 13 bases between them. The CDR3 loop spans 14 amino acids. In DNA, the CDR3 is TGTGCCAGCTCAACGCCCGGCGAGGCCTACGAGCAGTACTTC. It is translated as CASSTPGEAYEQYF.

This clone has just a few counts. This chain links TRBV7-2 with TRBJ2-1, with D possibly TRBD2 on 5 matching bases. Germline assignment: CDR1 SGHTA and CDR2 FQGNSA. The V and J ends lost 2 bases and 7 bases respectively, with 15 bases between them. This CDR3 comprises 15 residues. CDR3 in amino acids: CASSLTGIGRNEQFF. CDR3 in DNA: TGTGCCAGCAGCTTAACGGGAATAGGAAGGAATGAGCAGTTCTTC.

The V and J genes are TRBV7-2 and TRBJ1-1; D call uncertain. In germline, CDR1 is SGHTA, CDR2 FQGNSA. Between the trimmed V and J ends, which lost 4 bases and 0 bases, there was a span of 6 bases. The length of the CDR3 is 13 residues. Here the CDR3 reads CASSSKLNTEAFF. The CDR3 coding sequence is TGTGCCAGCAGCTCGAAATTGAACACTGAAGCTTTCTTT.

In this sample, this clone turned up a few times. V gene TRBV5-4 combines with J gene TRBJ2-3; D remains unclear. Trimming left V 3 bases short and J 0 bases short, with 11 bases between. The CDR3 has 15 amino acids. CDR1 is SGHNT, CDR2 YYREEE, per germline (reference sequence). CDR3 DNA sequence: TGTGCCAGCAGCTGGGGTAGGAGCAGCACAGATACGCAGTATTTT. Translation: CASSWGRSSTDTQYF.

The V call is TRBV29-1, the J call TRBJ1-3; the match to TRBD1 covers 9 bases. The CDR3 runs to 15 residues. Germline CDR1 reads SQVTM; CDR2 reads ANQGSEA. J was trimmed by 4 bases and V by 1 base; bases with no gene match: 5. CDR3 region: CSVEAETGGGNTIYF. CDR3 DNA: TGCAGCGTTGAAGCGGAGACAGGGGGGGGAAACACCATATATTTT. The whole variable domain, remainder taken from reference TRBV29-1 and TRBJ1-3, is SAVISQKPSRDICQRGTSLTIQCQVDSQVTMMFWYRQQPGQSLTLIATANQGSEATYESGFVIDKFPISRPNLTFSTLTVSNMSPEDSSIYLCSVEAETGGGNTIYFGEGSWLTVV.

There are a few counts of this clone. The chain carries TRBV29-1 and TRBJ2-4, with 12 nucleotides matching TRBD1. V shed 7 bases and J 7 bases; nucleotides not matched to a gene: 2. In germline, CDR1 is SQVTM, CDR2 ANQGSEA. The CDR3 has 12 residues. As DNA, the CDR3 is TGCAGCGCCGGGACAGGGGGCAACATTCAGTACTTC. Translated, it gives CSAGTGGNIQYF. The whole variable domain, remainder taken from reference TRBV29-1 and TRBJ2-4, is SAVISQKPSRDICQRGTSLTIQCQVDSQVTMMFWYRQQPGQSLTLIATANQGSEATYESGFVIDKFPISRPNLTFSTLTVSNMSPEDSSIYLCSAGTGGNIQYFGAGTRLSVL.

This clone was seen more than once but under ten times. Other nucleotide sequences from this sample produce the same CDR3. The chain joins TRBV13 to TRBJ1-4; D remains ambiguous. V was cut by 5 bases and J by 8 bases, with 6 bases left in between. Looked up from germline, CDR1 is PRHDT and CDR2 is FYEKMQ (reference sequence). CDR3 length: 11 residues. CDR3 loop: CASSLNEKLFF. In DNA, the CDR3 is TGTGCCAGCAGCCTAAACGAAAAACTGTTTTTT.

The rearrangement joins TRBV28 to TRBJ2-7; D not resolved. CDR1 MDHEN and CDR2 SYDVKM come from the germline V gene. V was shortened by 10 bases and J by 9 bases, with 22 bases between the two germline ends. The CDR3 length is 13 residues. CDR3 loop: CATTTATPTGQYF. CDR3 nucleotide sequence: TGTGCCACCACGACGGCTACTCCTACGGGGCAGTACTTC.

The chain is built from TRBV18 and TRBJ2-3; no definite D call. This CDR3 comprises 20 residues. Per germline, CDR1 KGHSH and CDR2 LQKENI. The germline V and J ends were trimmed by 6 bases and 0 bases, with 28 bases remaining between them. Written as DNA, the CDR3 is TGTGCCAGCTCTCGTGCCGCCGGGTCACAGAAGCTATCTAGCACAGATACGCAGTATTTT. Translation gives CASSRAAGSQKLSSTDTQYF.

This clone was observed a handful of times. The V call is TRBV18, the J call TRBJ2-3; no firm D call. The germline V and J ends were trimmed by 1 base and 4 bases, with 6 bases remaining between them. The CDR3 spans 13 residues. The germline V gene has CDR1 KGHSH and CDR2 LQKENI. In DNA, the CDR3 is TGTGCCAGCTCACCACTAGACGCAGATACGCAGTATTTT. Encoded protein: CASSPLDADTQYF.

This clone was seen a handful of times. V and J are TRBV9 and TRBJ1-2, with TRBD1 identical over 7 bases. The length of the CDR3 is 19 residues. V lost 3 bases, J lost 0 bases, and 17 bases stayed unmatched. Germline CDR1 reads SGDLS; CDR2 reads YYNGEE. CDR3 protein: CASSALSLGRGGTNYGYTF. CDR3 DNA: TGTGCCAGCAGCGCCCTCAGCCTCGGCAGGGGGGGTACTAACTATGGCTACACCTTC.

The sample holds a few counts of this clone. The chain links TRBV28 to TRBJ1-5, with D possibly matching TRBD1 (5 bases). Germline V gene lookup returns CDR1 MDHEN and CDR2 SYDVKM. The CDR3 covers 16 residues. V lost 3 bases and J 6 bases, leaving 18 bases between the germline ends. The CDR3 here is CASSFWDSGVGQPQHF. CDR3 in DNA: TGTGCCAGCAGTTTTTGGGACTCCGGAGTTGGTCAGCCCCAGCATTTT.

This clone was counted a few times. The CDR3 DNA is TGTGCCAGCAGTCCACGTCAGGGGGCTCTCGGCAATGAGCAGTTCTTC. Protein: CASSPRQGALGNEQFF. The chain uses TRBV27 and TRBJ2-1; 8 bases agree with TRBD1. Germline lookup yields CDR1 MNHEY and CDR2 SMNVEV (reference sequence). Germline trimming cut 5 bases from V and 6 bases from J; bases unmatched to any gene: 12. The CDR3 runs to 16 residues.

This clone has more than one count but fewer than ten. The gene calls are TRBV21-1 and TRBJ2-1; the D call of TRBD1 is as the table states it, not checked on the DNA. TRBV21-1 represents a pseudogene. The CDR3 has 17 amino acids. CDR3: CASSADKDRGVDNEQFF. CDR3 in DNA: TGTGCCAGCAGCGCCGACAAGGACAGGGGGGTTGATAATGAGCAGTTCTTC.

This clone was observed a handful of times. The CDR3 sequence is CASSFSRTSGASSYEQYF. The DNA for the CDR3 is TGTGCCAGCAGTTTTTCCCGGACTAGCGGGGCCAGCTCCTACGAGCAGTACTTC. The chain couples TRBV11-2 to TRBJ2-7, with 12 bases identical to TRBD2. CDR1 is SGHAT and CDR2 is FQNNGV in the germline V gene. CDR3 size: 18 residues. V lost 6 bases, J lost 0 bases, and 12 bases stayed unmatched. The whole variable domain, filled in from reference TRBV11-2 and TRBJ2-7, reads EAGVAQSPRYKIIEKRQSVAFWCNPISGHATLYWYQQILGQGPKLLIQFQNNGVVDDSQLPKDRFSAERLKGVDSTLKIQPAKLEDSAVYLCASSFSRTSGASSYEQYFGPGTRLTVT.

The sample holds a few counts of this clone. The chain joins TRBV18 to TRBJ1-1; D is perhaps TRBD1 (5 bases). Germline V gives CDR1 KGHSH, CDR2 LQKENI. Trimming took 1 base from V and 0 from J, leaving 12 bases between them. The CDR3 covers 16 residues. DNA of the CDR3: TGTGCCAGCTCACCACGCGTCAGGGCCATGAACACTGAAGCTTTCTTT. The encoded protein is CASSPRVRAMNTEAFF.

The V call is TRBV7-8, the J call TRBJ2-3, with TRBD2 matching over 9 bases. This CDR3 comprises 15 residues. CDR1 and CDR2 from the germline V gene are SGHVS and FQNEAQ. V lost 1 base, J lost 6 bases, and 5 bases stayed unmatched. CDR3 coding DNA: TGTGCCAGCAGCTTAGGTGCGGGGGGGCACGATACGCAGTATTTT. Its protein product is CASSLGAGGHDTQYF.

The gene calls are TRBV7-2 and TRBJ2-2; 8 bases map to TRBD2. This CDR3 is built from 16 residues. V trimming: 3 bases; J trimming: 3 bases; junction bases outside the gene matches: 6. Germline V gene lookup returns CDR1 SGHTA and CDR2 FQGNSA. The CDR3 protein is CASSFVAGSDTGELFF. DNA for the CDR3: TGTGCCAGCAGCTTCGTAGCGGGGTCGGACACCGGGGAGCTGTTTTTT.

This clone has a handful of counts. The chain carries TRBV2 and TRBJ2-2, with D hard to call. V shed 3 bases and J shed 5 bases, with 10 bases lying between them. From germline, CDR1 is SNHLY and CDR2 FYNNEI. The CDR3 spans 14 residues. The CDR3: CASSDYRVTGELFF. The CDR3 DNA follows: TGTGCCAGCAGTGATTATAGGGTTACCGGGGAGCTGTTTTTT.